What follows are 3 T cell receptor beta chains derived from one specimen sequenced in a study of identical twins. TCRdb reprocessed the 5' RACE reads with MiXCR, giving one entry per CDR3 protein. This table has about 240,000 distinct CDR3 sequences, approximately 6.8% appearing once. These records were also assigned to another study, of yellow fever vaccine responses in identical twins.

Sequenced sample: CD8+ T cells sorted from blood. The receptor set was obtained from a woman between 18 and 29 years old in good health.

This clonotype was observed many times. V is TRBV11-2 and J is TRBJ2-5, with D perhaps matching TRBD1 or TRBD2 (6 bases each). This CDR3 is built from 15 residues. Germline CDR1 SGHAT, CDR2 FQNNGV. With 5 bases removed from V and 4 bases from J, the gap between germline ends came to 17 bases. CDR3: CASSEDGGSRETQYF. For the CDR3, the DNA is TGTGCCAGCAGCGAGGACGGGGGCTCGAGAGAGACCCAGTACTTC.

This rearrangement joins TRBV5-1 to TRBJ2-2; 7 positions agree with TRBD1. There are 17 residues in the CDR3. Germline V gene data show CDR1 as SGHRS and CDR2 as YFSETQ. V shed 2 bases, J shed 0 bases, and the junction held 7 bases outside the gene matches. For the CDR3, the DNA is TGCGCCAGCAGCTTATCCCGGACAGGAGCGAACACCGGGGAGCTGTTTTTT. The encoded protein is CASSLSRTGANTGELFF.

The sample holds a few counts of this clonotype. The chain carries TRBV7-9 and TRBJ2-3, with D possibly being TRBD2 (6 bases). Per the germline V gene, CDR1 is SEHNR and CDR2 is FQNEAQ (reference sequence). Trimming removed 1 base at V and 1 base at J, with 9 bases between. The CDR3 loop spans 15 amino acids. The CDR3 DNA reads TGTGCCAGCAGCTTAGACTGGGAGGGCACAGATACGCAGTATTTT. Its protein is CASSLDWEGTDTQYF.